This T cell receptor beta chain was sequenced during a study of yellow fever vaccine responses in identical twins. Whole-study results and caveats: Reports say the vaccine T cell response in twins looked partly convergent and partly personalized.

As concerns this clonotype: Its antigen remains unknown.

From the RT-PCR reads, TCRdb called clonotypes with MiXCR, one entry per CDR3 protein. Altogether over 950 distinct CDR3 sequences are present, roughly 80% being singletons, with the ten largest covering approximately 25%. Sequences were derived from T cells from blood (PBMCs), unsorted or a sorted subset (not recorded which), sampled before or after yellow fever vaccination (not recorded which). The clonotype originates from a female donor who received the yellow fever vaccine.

As DNA, the CDR3 is TGTGCCAGCAGCCCGCGACATAGCTCCTACAATGAGCAGTTCTTC. Its translation is CASSPRHSSYNEQFF. The chain uses TRBV11-2 and TRBJ2-1; no firm D call. V lost 5 bases to trimming and J lost 0 bases, with 11 bases between them. The CDR3 covers 15 residues. The germline V gene encodes CDR1 SGHAT and CDR2 FQNNGV.